The entry that follows covers one TCR beta chain sequence. The investigators amplified TCR beta CDR3 regions from RNA transcripts. The HTBI primer set served for first-round RT-PCR of the TCR CDR3. A single record per CDR3 protein comes from TCRdb applying MiXCR to the multiplex PCR reads. The sample has a few hundred thousand distinct CDR3 sequences, about a fifth seen once. Researchers defined stable Graves' hyperthyroidism as no ophthalmopathy progression within 18 months. With a duration under 2 months, the hyperthyroidism was newly diagnosed in patients aged 18 to 65. Diagnoses rested on clinical symptoms, serum thyroxine and TRAb, thyroid ultrasound and orbital computed tomography. The CDR3 consists of 16 residues. Trimming took 5 bases from V and 4 from J, leaving 21 bases between them. Germline V gene data show CDR1 as KGHSH and CDR2 as LQKENI. These data are taken from a study of T cells in Graves' hyperthyroidism and ophthalmopathy. About the study: Before treatment of any kind, peripheral blood was taken at initial diagnosis.

This sequence originates from a young woman with Graves' hyperthyroidism. Sequenced sample: blood. The chain links TRBV18 to TRBJ2-7, with D possibly being TRBD1 or TRBD2 (5 bases each). Here the CDR3 reads CASSAGMGRPNYEQYF. For the CDR3, the DNA is TGTGCCAGCTCAGCCGGAATGGGACGCCCTAATTACGAGCAGTACTTC.